This T cell receptor (beta chain) was obtained from a study of T-cell reconstitution after alpha-beta-depleted transplantation in children. Using unique molecular identifiers, the investigators prepared the TCRbeta library. In TCRdb, the PCR reads were re-called with MiXCR into one record per CDR3 protein. Of fewer than 700,000 distinct CDR3 sequences listed, over 10% are singletons. Study results and limitations: Newly made T cells mostly supplied T-cell counts and diversity one year after transplant. Expanded graft clones, several hundred of them, were reportedly the source of alpha-beta T cells about two months after transplant. Certain patients had high TCRbeta diversity at day 60, and it came from recipient T cells and thymic progenitors that survived.

Per germline, CDR1 LGHNA and CDR2 YSLEER. The CDR3 covers 16 residues. Germline trimming cut 3 bases from V and 2 bases from J; bases unmatched to any gene: 8. There are a few counts of this clonotype. The antigen is unknown. The clonotype comes from a male patient aged 10 to 17 who had a stem cell transplant for acute myeloid leukemia, so the T cells may come from the graft donor. V is TRBV4-3 and J is TRBJ2-7, with 9 bases identical to TRBD2. The sample was PBMCs, mostly from graft donor cells, taken 360 days after TCRalphabeta/CD19-depleted stem cell transplant. CDR3 in DNA: TGCGCCAGCAGCCATCTGACTAGCGGCCCCCCCTACGAGCAGTACTTC. It yields the protein CASSHLTSGPPYEQYF.